This T cell receptor beta chain was captured by sequencing in a study of cytomegalovirus exposure and HLA in healthy donors. PCR employed 60 Vbeta and 13 Jbeta primers. Profiled with immunoSEQ multiplex PCR; TCRdb holds only in-frame clones, not every one. The table includes 55,000 or so clones, more than 75% detected once. CDR3 length: 17 residues. Losses at the gene ends were 4 bases for V and 4 bases for J; bases not matched to a gene: 11. Looked up from germline, CDR1 is ENHRY and CDR2 is SYGVKD. The chain has TRBV10-3 and TRBJ1-3, with TRBD1 matching 9 bases. This sequence was found in a female donor in good health and CMV-seronegative. Sequences were obtained from PBMCs. The CDR3 here is CAISGLGNRGRGNTIYF. The CDR3 nucleotides are TGTGCCATCAGTGGGCTCGGGAACAGGGGGCGAGGAAACACCATATATTTT.